These 15 T cell receptor beta chains originate from one sample sequenced in a study of blood T cell repertoires in COVID-19. Generated by immunoSEQ multiplex PCR, the TCRdb table keeps only in-frame clones and is missing some. This sample has some 120,000 clones, with 70% to 90% found just once. Sequences were obtained from peripheral blood. These receptors all come from a man aged 35 to 55 with acute or convalescent COVID-19.

The J gene is TRBJ1-5, the V gene TRBV11-2; weak D call: TRBD1 (5 bases). The germline V and J ends were trimmed by 5 bases and 13 bases, with 18 bases remaining between them. The CDR3 length is 13 residues. CDR1 SGHAT and CDR2 FQNNGV come from the germline V gene. CDR3 residues: CASSPSGGFSQHF. The CDR3 DNA is TGTGCCAGCAGCCCTAGTGGGGGGTTTTCTCAGCATTTT.

The chain recombines TRBV7-6 with TRBJ1-3; TRBD1 might be the D (5 bases). V shed 5 bases and J shed 6 bases, with 23 bases lying between them. Germline-derived CDR1 and CDR2 are SGHVS and FNYEAQ. The CDR3 consists of 17 residues. The CDR3 DNA sequence: TGTGCCAGCAGCCCCTATGGACACCTCCCCTGGGAAAACACCATATATTTT. Residues: CASSPYGHLPWENTIYF.

The chain uses TRBV19 and TRBJ1-6, with 10 bases lining up with TRBD1. V dropped 4 bases and J dropped 9; count of bases not matched to a gene: 3. In germline, CDR1 is LNHDA, CDR2 SQIVND (reference sequence). The CDR3 length is 14 residues. CDR3: CASSRGQGISPLHF. Here the CDR3 DNA reads TGTGCCAGTAGTAGGGGACAGGGGATTTCACCCCTCCACTTT.

The chain carries TRBV28 and TRBJ2-1; the D is unclear. Germline assignment: CDR1 MDHEN and CDR2 SYDVKM. V gave up 3 bases and J gave up 2 bases, with 17 bases separating them. This CDR3 region has 17 residues. CDR3 sequence (DNA): TGTGCCAGCAGTTTCTCCTTTTTAGAAACGACCTACAATGAGCAGTTCTTC. Encoded protein: CASSFSFLETTYNEQFF.

The genes are TRBV7-2 and TRBJ2-2; the match to TRBD1 covers 7 bases. With 5 bases clipped from V and 2 bases from J, the junction kept 8 bases outside the gene matches. This CDR3 has 16 amino acids. Germline loops: CDR1 SGHTA, CDR2 FQGNSA. CDR3 in amino acids: CASSRLTGSNTGELFF. DNA of the CDR3: TGTGCCAGCAGCCGTTTGACAGGGAGCAACACCGGGGAGCTGTTTTTT. The variable domain in full, with the rest retrieved from reference TRBV7-2 and TRBJ2-2, is GAGVSQSPSNKVTEKGKDVELRCDPISGHTALYWYRQSLGQGLEFLIYFQGNSAPDKSGLPSDRFSAERTGGSVSTLTIQRTQQEDSAVYLCASSRLTGSNTGELFFGEGSRLTVL.

The rearrangement joins TRBV4-2 to TRBJ2-3, with 14 bases aligning to TRBD2. Germline values: CDR1 LGHNA, CDR2 YNFKEQ. J lost 4 bases, V lost 5 bases, and 2 bases had no gene match. This CDR3 has 15 residues. Written as DNA, the CDR3 is TGTGCCAGCAGCACGGGACTAGCGGGGGCAGATACGCAGTATTTT. Encoded protein: CASSTGLAGADTQYF.

The chain employs TRBV5-4 and TRBJ1-2, with a weak D call TRBD1 (5 bases). The germline V gene has CDR1 SGHNT and CDR2 YYREEE (reference sequence). Trimming pared 0 bases from V and 8 bases from J, leaving 11 bases between. This CDR3 spans 13 amino acids. CDR3 nucleotide sequence: TGTGCCAGCAGCTTGGAATTGCGGGACGGCTACACCTTC. This encodes CASSLELRDGYTF.

The rearrangement uses TRBV5-6 and TRBJ2-2; 9 bases match TRBD1. Per germline, CDR1 SGHDT and CDR2 YYEEEE. The CDR3 loop spans 18 amino acids. The junction had 7 bases not matched to a gene; V was cut back by 1 base and J by 0 bases. CDR3 coding DNA: TGTGCCAGCAGCTTGCGGACAGGGGCGTTCGCGAACACCGGGGAGCTGTTTTTT. Its translation: CASSLRTGAFANTGELFF.

The genes are TRBV6-5 and TRBJ2-1; TRBD2 agrees at 11 bases. Looked up from germline, CDR1 is MNHEY and CDR2 is SVGAGI. This CDR3 is 15 amino acids long. V gave up 6 bases and J gave up 7 bases; unmatched junction bases: 8. The CDR3 reads CASSLLAGARNEQFF. CDR3 DNA: TGTGCCAGCAGCCTACTAGCGGGAGCGAGGAATGAGCAGTTCTTC.

The gene calls are TRBV10-3 and TRBJ1-1; D remains unclear. CDR3 length equals 14 residues. Looked up from germline, CDR1 is ENHRY and CDR2 is SYGVKD. V lost 3 bases to trimming and J lost 4 bases, with 12 bases between them. The CDR3 is CAISDLGSPTEAFF. The CDR3 coding sequence is TGTGCCATCAGTGATCTCGGGAGTCCCACTGAAGCTTTCTTT.

This chain joins TRBV7-9 and TRBJ2-1; 10 bases align to TRBD2. CDR1 is SEHNR, CDR2 FQNEAQ, per germline (reference sequence). V gave up 3 bases and J gave up 8 bases; unmatched junction bases: 10. There are 16 residues in the CDR3. The CDR3 loop reads CASSLTNRLAGDEQFF. CDR3 nucleotide sequence: TGTGCCAGCAGCTTGACGAACCGACTAGCGGGCGATGAGCAGTTCTTC.

The rearrangement uses TRBV3-1 (or the pseudogene TRBV3-2) and TRBJ1-2; no reliable D call. V lost 0 bases and J lost 4, with 9 bases in between. The CDR3 contains 14 residues. Germline lookup yields CDR1 LGHDT and CDR2 YNNKEL (reference sequence). The CDR3 DNA reads TGTGCCAGCAGCCAAGATTCGCGGCCCTATGGCTACACCTTC. Translation: CASSQDSRPYGYTF.

This clone was seen just once. The chain joins TRBV27 to TRBJ2-1; 11 bases are shared with TRBD2. V dropped 3 bases and J dropped 6; count of bases not matched to a gene: 4. The CDR3 has 15 residues. Germline assignment: CDR1 MNHEY and CDR2 SMNVEV (reference sequence). In DNA form, the CDR3 reads TGTGCCAGCAGTTTCCCCGGGACTAGCGGCAATGAGCAGTTCTTC. Its translation is CASSFPGTSGNEQFF.

The chain carries TRBV30 and TRBJ1-1; weak D call: TRBD1 (5 bases). The CDR3 is 14 amino acids. Per the germline V gene, CDR1 is GTSNPN and CDR2 is SVGIG (reference sequence). Trimming removed 0 bases from V and 9 bases from J, with 17 bases in between. CDR3 sequence (DNA): TGTGCCTGGAGTGTCCGACTGACAGCTTCTCAAGCTTTCTTT. Residues: CAWSVRLTASQAFF.

The sample holds one count of this clone. V and J are TRBV7-8 and TRBJ1-4; 8 bases align to TRBD1. Germline CDR1 and CDR2: SGHVS and FQNEAQ. V shed 5 bases, J shed 5 bases, and the junction held 10 bases outside the gene matches. The CDR3 is 16 residues long. CDR3 protein: CASSISGQGRNEKLFF. Written as DNA, the CDR3 is TGTGCCAGCAGCATCTCCGGACAGGGTAGAAATGAAAAACTGTTTTTT. Drawing the rest from reference TRBV7-8 and TRBJ1-4, the complete variable domain is GAGVSQSPRYKVAKRGQDVALRCDPISGHVSLFWYQQALGQGPEFLTYFQNEAQLDKSGLPSDRFFAERPEGSVSTLKIQRTQQEDSAVYLCASSISGQGRNEKLFFGSGTQLSVL.